The clone carrying this T cell receptor beta chain was observed once. Generated by immunoSEQ multiplex PCR, the TCRdb table keeps only in-frame clones and is missing some. The sample shows about 160,000 clones, approximately 94% of them seen only once. The germline V gene encodes CDR1 MNHEY and CDR2 SVGAGI. CDR3 length equals 14 residues. V gave up 6 bases and J gave up 8 bases, with 19 bases separating them. The data stem from a study of control samples from healthy donors and cancer patients. The chain combines TRBV6-5 with TRBJ1-2, with D perhaps TRBD1 (6 bases). The clonotype comes from a man aged 55-75 years with colorectal cancer. Sequencing input: PBMCs. The CDR3 loop reads CASSPGVMIAGYTF. In DNA, the CDR3 is TGTGCCAGCAGCCCAGGGGTGATGATAGCCGGCTACACCTTC.